This T cell receptor beta chain was observed in a study of shared clonotypes between healthy human individuals. The study's findings and limits: An anticipated effect of sequencing depth on clonotype sharing among donors was recognized. Having only a few donors restricted how much genetic and exposure-history diversity was captured.

Naive-designated CD8 cells lacked CD45RO, were positively enriched for CCR7, and omitted terminally differentiated effector memory CD45RA+ cells. V dropped 4 bases and J dropped 2; count of bases not matched to a gene: 3. Germline V lookup: CDR1 SGDLS, CDR2 YYNGEE. The CDR3 consists of 15 residues. This clone appeared a single time. Its antigen remains unknown. The sample has other DNA sequences that encode this CDR3 too. For each subset, genomic DNA was distributed in equal portions over several immunoSEQ plates. In the authors' methods: With immunoSEQ giving junction-only sequences and no quality scores, filtering differed. Generated by immunoSEQ multiplex PCR, the TCRdb table keeps only in-frame clones and is missing some. V and J calls and clone size follow that table, whereas D and trimming were derived from the DNA. The table records about 2 million clones, approximately 94% of them present only once.

What was sequenced was naive CD8+ T cells sorted from blood. The V gene is TRBV9, the J gene TRBJ2-1; 10 nucleotides align to TRBD2. The receptor was isolated from a man between 18 and 35 years old in good health. The CDR3 region is CASSPSGGAYNEQFF. CDR3 sequence (DNA): TGTGCCAGCAGCCCCAGCGGGGGGGCCTACAATGAGCAGTTCTTC.